Presented here are 17 T cell receptor beta chains from one specimen sequenced in a study of T cell clonality in common variable immunodeficiency (dated by TCRdb to the mid-2010s). What the work shows at the level of the full study, not this receptor alone: CVID TCRbeta sequences reportedly showed fewer deletions and N-nucleotide insertions and lacked highly modified clones with 13 or more V deletions.

The method behind the library was the immunoSEQ multiplex PCR assay. This is the immuneACCESS table as TCRdb keeps it, with only in-frame sequences that have V and J called. A part of the clones is gone; compared with another copy, unresolved V genes explain less than half, and the rest is unexplained. The sample has 25,000 to 30,000 clones on record, with no singletons. Clones ranked in the top ten supply roughly 3% of the sample. For these receptors, no antigen is known. The sequenced material came from peripheral blood mononuclear cells. The receptor set was obtained from a human donor with common variable immunodeficiency.

CDR3 loop: CASSPLGTSGMWELFF. CDR3 DNA, as far as it was read: TGTGCCAGTAGTCCTCTCGGGACTAGCGGGATGTGGGAG. This chain joins TRBV19 and TRBJ2-2; TRBD2 aligns across 13 bases. The read terminates 3 residues before the CDR3 end, so the remaining end is supplied by the germline J gene. CDR3 length: 16 residues. Germline CDR1 reads LNHDA; CDR2 reads SQIVND (reference sequence). With V trimmed by 5 bases and J by 9 bases, 9 bases remained unmatched.

This clone appeared many times. The missing CDR3 end, 3 residues past where the read stops, is filled in from the germline J gene. V gene TRBV4-1 combines with J gene TRBJ1-6; 7 nucleotides match TRBD1. Per the germline V gene, CDR1 is MGHRA and CDR2 is YSYEKL. J gave up 7 bases and V 0 bases, and 3 bases lay outside the gene matches. The CDR3 is 15 residues long. The chain's CDR3 is CASSQEVTGNSPLHF. CDR3 bases read: TGCGCCAGCAGCCAAGAGGTGACAGGGAATTCACCC.

This clone occurred many times. The CDR3 spells CASAHSGRGSTDTQYF. The CDR3 DNA, read in part, is TGCGCCAGCGCTCATTCGGGGCGGGGAAGCACAGATACG. The chain recombines TRBV5-1 with TRBJ2-3; D possibly corresponds to TRBD2 (6 bases). Read data end 3 residues before the CDR3 end; the end is taken from the germline J gene. Germline values: CDR1 SGHRS, CDR2 YFSETQ. CDR3 length: 16 residues. Between the trimmed V and J ends, which lost 7 bases and 0 bases, there was a span of 18 bases.

For this clone: Read sequence stops 3 residues before the CDR3 end, and the germline J gene provides the missing end. The chain combines TRBV20-1 with TRBJ2-1; 14 bases line up with TRBD2. This CDR3 has 17 residues. V shed 6 bases and J 4 bases; nucleotides not matched to a gene: 11. CDR1 is DFQATT and CDR2 is SNEGSKA in the germline V gene (reference sequence). The CDR3 loop is CSAPGTSGRPTYNEQFF. The CDR3 DNA, read in part, is TGCAGTGCCCCAGGGACTAGCGGGAGACCAACGTACAATGAG.

The table lists this clone with many counts. The CDR3 end falls 3 residues outside the read, so it is completed with the germline J gene. The chain has TRBV5-1 and TRBJ2-3; D is possibly TRBD1 (6 bases). V dropped 2 bases and J dropped 6 bases, with 13 bases sitting between them. The CDR3 extends over 14 amino acids. Germline values: CDR1 SGHRS, CDR2 YFSETQ. CDR3 bases read: TGCGCCAGCAGCTTACACAGGGTTTCGGATACG. This encodes CASSLHRVSDT. The full CDR3 protein reads CASSLHRVSDTQYF.

At least ten counts were recorded for this clone. Coverage ceases 3 residues before the CDR3 finishes, and the germline J gene fills in the end. This chain uses TRBV18 with TRBJ2-1, with D perhaps matching TRBD1 or TRBD2 (5 bases each). CDR1 and CDR2 from the germline V gene are KGHSH and LQKENI. V lost 2 bases and J 7 bases, leaving 15 bases between the germline ends. This CDR3 comprises 15 residues. The sequenced part of the CDR3 DNA is TGTGCCAGCTCACCAGGATTCGAGGGGTGGAATGAG. It yields the protein CASSPGFEGWNE. The CDR3, in full, reads CASSPGFEGWNEQFF.

This clone was seen at least ten times. The read is 3 residues too short to cover the CDR3 end, so that end is filled in from the germline J gene. This chain connects TRBV2 to TRBJ1-1, with 12 bases fitting TRBD1. The CDR3 covers 15 residues. The V gene's germline CDR1 is SNHLY and CDR2 FYNNEI. Trimming removed 6 bases from V and 4 bases from J; junction bases left unmatched: 6. The CDR3 loop reads CASSRDRGQTTEAFF. The DNA read from the CDR3 is TGTGCCAGCAGCAGGGACAGGGGGCAAACCACTGAA.

This clone turned up a few times. The missing CDR3 end, 3 residues past where the read stops, is filled in from the germline J gene. The rearrangement links TRBV11-3 to TRBJ2-3; possibly TRBD2 for D (6 bases). V lost 1 base and J lost 3, with 8 bases in between. The CDR3 has 14 residues. The germline V gene has CDR1 SGHNT and CDR2 YENEEA. CDR3 amino acids: CASSLGGTTDTQYF. CDR3 DNA (partial): TGTGCCAGCAGCTTAGGCGGGACTACAGATACG.

Note on this clone: The read halts 3 residues ahead of the CDR3 end, with the missing end drawn from the germline J gene. The rearrangement links TRBV19 to TRBJ1-5; perhaps TRBD1 as D (5 bases). The CDR3 extends over 15 amino acids. Deletions cut 7 bases from V and 2 bases from J, with 15 bases between. CDR1 is LNHDA, CDR2 SQIVND, per germline (reference sequence). Partial CDR3 DNA: TGTGCCAGTAACAGTCGACAGTCTGGCAATCAGCCC. It encodes CASNSRQSGNQP. The complete CDR3 protein is CASNSRQSGNQPQHF.

This clone has ten or more counts. The sequence runs out 3 residues before the end of the CDR3; the remainder is reconstructed from the germline J gene. This sequence joins TRBV29-1 and TRBJ2-1; D uncertain. V lost 6 bases, J lost 0 bases, and 15 bases lay in between. CDR3 length: 15 amino acids. Per germline, CDR1 SQVTM and CDR2 ANQGSEA. The CDR3 here is CSVGRRLSSYNEQFF. The CDR3 bases that were read are TGCAGCGTGGGCCGCCGGTTATCCTCCTACAATGAG.

Concerning this clone itself: The read comes to an end 3 residues before the CDR3 does, leaving the germline J gene to fill in the end. The V call is TRBV18, the J call TRBJ2-5, with TRBD1 matching 7 bases. CDR3 length: 13 residues. Germline assignment: CDR1 KGHSH and CDR2 LQKENI. V trimming: 4 bases; J trimming: 4 bases; junction bases outside the gene matches: 3. The DNA read from the CDR3 is TGTGCCAGCTCACTACGACAGGGAGAGACC. This encodes CASSLRQGET. In full, the CDR3 is CASSLRQGETQYF.

This clone was found many times. The read falls 3 residues short of the CDR3 end, and the missing part is taken from the germline J gene. The V and J genes are TRBV6-1 and TRBJ2-1; 8 nucleotides agree with TRBD2. The J segment lost 4 bases and the V segment lost 2 bases, leaving 4 bases of the junction unmatched. CDR3 length: 15 amino acids. The V gene's germline CDR1 is MNHNS and CDR2 SASEGT. The sequenced part of the CDR3 DNA is TGTGCCAGCAGTGAACTAGCGGGCGAATACAATGAG. This translates into CASSELAGEYNE. The complete CDR3 reads CASSELAGEYNEQFF.

This clone was recorded at least ten times. The read stops 3 residues short of the end of the CDR3; the missing end is completed from the germline J gene. The chain carries TRBV7-9 and TRBJ2-7, with 9 bases that match TRBD1. CDR3 size: 15 residues. Germline V CDR1 and CDR2: SEHNR, FQNEAQ (reference sequence). V was pared by 3 bases and J by 5 bases, with 8 bases of the junction left unmatched. The CDR3 sequence is CASSFRDRVFNEQYF. The sequenced CDR3 bases are TGTGCCAGCAGCTTTCGGGACAGGGTTTTTAACGAG.

This clone was recorded many times. Sequencing ends 3 residues short of the CDR3 end; the germline J gene provides the rest. The V and J genes are TRBV19 and TRBJ1-3, with a tentative D call TRBD1 (5 bases). The germline V gene encodes CDR1 LNHDA and CDR2 SQIVND (reference sequence). The CDR3 extends over 17 amino acids. The ends were cut back, 3 bases at V and 0 bases at J, with 15 bases in the middle. The CDR3 region is CASSIQGSILSGNTIYF. Partial CDR3 DNA: TGTGCCAGTAGTATCCAGGGATCCATTCTCTCTGGAAACACC.

This clone was recorded many times. The sequence runs out 3 residues before the end of the CDR3; the remainder is reconstructed from the germline J gene. The V and J genes are TRBV6-1 and TRBJ2-2; TRBD1 matches at 11 bases. Germline V gene data show CDR1 as MNHNS and CDR2 as SASEGT. The CDR3 totals 16 residues. After removal of 4 bases from V and 4 bases from J, the junction contained 5 bases not matched to a gene. CDR3 loop: CASSATGTGGTGELFF. The CDR3 bases that were read are TGTGCCAGCAGTGCCACCGGGACAGGGGGCACCGGGGAG.

With regard to this clone: The read terminates 3 residues ahead of where the CDR3 ends, so the germline J gene completes it. The rearrangement links TRBV6-2 or TRBV6-3 to TRBJ2-7; 9 positions agree with TRBD2. V shed 5 bases and J 4 bases; nucleotides not matched to a gene: 12. CDR3 length: 16 residues. Germline CDR1 and CDR2: MNHEY and SVGEGT. The CDR3 spells CASSTTSGGPLYEQYF. The part of the CDR3 DNA that was read is TGTGCCAGCAGTACAACGAGCGGGGGGCCGCTTTACGAG.

As regards this clone: The read terminates 3 residues before the CDR3 end, so the remaining end is supplied by the germline J gene. This chain links TRBV19 with TRBJ2-7; maybe TRBD1 (6 bases). The V end lost 8 bases, the J end lost 3 bases, and 14 bases lay between the germline ends. This CDR3 contains 13 residues. The V gene's germline CDR1 is LNHDA and CDR2 SQIVND (reference sequence). CDR3 DNA, as far as it was read: TGTGCCAGTGCCCCGGGACACTTCTACGAG. Translated, it gives CASAPGHFYE. The CDR3 in its entirety is CASAPGHFYEQYF.